This T cell receptor (beta chain) was captured by sequencing in a study of T cells after yellow fever vaccination. The 5'RACE template-switching step produced TCR cDNA and added a universal primer site and UMIs. TCRdb reprocessed the 5' RACE reads with MiXCR, giving one entry per CDR3 protein. The data show 300,000 to 400,000 distinct CDR3 sequences, with 8.7% seen just once and 15% to 20% held by the top ten. The CDR3 is made up of 14 amino acids. Trimming cost V 3 bases and J 1 base, with 9 bases left between them. Germline lookup yields CDR1 MNHEY and CDR2 SVGAGI. Regarding the study as a whole: Just a small share of clonotypes turned up in the CD4 compartment as well as the CD8 compartment. The study re-detected most primary-vaccination clones after the booster (under 97% CD4, approximately 88% CD8). The presence of abundant clonotypes contaminating from the bulk population was possible in FACS-sorted repertoires.

In its sample, this clonotype was seen a few times. The antigen remains undetermined. V gene TRBV6-5 combines with J gene TRBJ1-2; D unclear. Sequences were derived from PBMCs, sampled on the day of the first yellow fever vaccination. This TCR was sampled from a man between 18 and 35 years old who received the YFV17D yellow fever vaccine. The CDR3 bases are TGTGCCAGCAGTTATATGGGCGGTAACTATGGCTACACCTTC. It codes for CASSYMGGNYGYTF.